The 26 T cell receptor beta chains reported below all come from one sample, sequenced in a study of T cell changes during pregnancy in multiple sclerosis. The method was immunoSEQ multiplex PCR; TCRdb's version includes in-frame clones alone and lacks a portion of them. The sample lists around 100,000 clones, 92% occurring once. The source material was peripheral blood, sampled after pregnancy. These receptors were obtained from a female donor with multiple sclerosis, enrolled in a pregnancy study.

The J gene is TRBJ2-1, the V gene TRBV5-1, with TRBD2 identical over 12 bases. CDR1 is SGHRS and CDR2 is YFSETQ in the germline V gene. After removal of 4 bases from V and 7 bases from J, the junction contained 9 bases not matched to a gene. This CDR3 spans 16 amino acids. The CDR3 region has the DNA TGCGCCAGCAGCCTGCTACTAGCGGGAGGCGTGAATGAGCAGTTCTTC. This translates into CASSLLLAGGVNEQFF.

The V call is TRBV9, the J call TRBJ2-2, with 9 bases fitting TRBD2. Germline V gene sequence: CDR1 SGDLS, CDR2 YYNGEE. V trimming: 0 bases; J trimming: 8 bases; junction bases outside the gene matches: 8. This CDR3 contains 16 residues. CDR3 nucleotide sequence: TGTGCCAGCAGCGTAGCGAGCGGGAGGTTGGCTGGGGAGCTGTTTTTT. This codes for CASSVASGRLAGELFF.

J is TRBJ2-3 and V is TRBV9, with 8 bases fitting TRBD2. This CDR3 is 17 amino acids long. CDR1 SGDLS and CDR2 YYNGEE come from the germline V gene. With 4 bases clipped from V and 0 bases from J, the junction kept 10 bases outside the gene matches. The CDR3 is CASSPRHSGASTDTQYF. In DNA, the CDR3 is TGTGCCAGCAGCCCCCGACATAGCGGGGCTAGCACAGATACGCAGTATTTT.

V and J are TRBV19 and TRBJ1-5; 8 bases align to TRBD1. Germline V gene data show CDR1 as LNHDA and CDR2 as SQIVND (reference sequence). Trimming took 2 bases from V and 4 from J; bases not matched to a gene: 7. The CDR3 length is 16 residues. This chain's CDR3 is CASSILRQGNNQPQHF. CDR3 nucleotides: TGTGCCAGTAGTATATTGAGACAGGGGAATAATCAGCCCCAGCATTTT.

This clone appeared a single time. The chain combines TRBV5-6 with TRBJ2-1; perhaps TRBD1 as D (5 bases). Germline CDR1 reads SGHDT; CDR2 reads YYEEEE. The CDR3 has 15 amino acids. V was pared by 1 base and J by 1 base, with 9 bases between. Written as DNA, the CDR3 is TGTGCCAGCAGCTTGCTCGACAGTTCCTACAATGAGCAGTTCTTC. This translates into CASSLLDSSYNEQFF.

This clone was seen only once. J is TRBJ2-1 and V is TRBV7-9, with a possible D match to TRBD2 (7 bases). This CDR3 has 14 residues. The V and J ends lost 4 bases and 4 bases respectively, with 11 bases between them. Germline V gene lookup returns CDR1 SEHNR and CDR2 FQNEAQ (reference sequence). CDR3 amino acids: CASSWGGLYNEQFF. In nucleotides, the CDR3 is TGTGCCAGCAGCTGGGGGGGCCTTTACAATGAGCAGTTCTTC. Drawing the rest from reference TRBV7-9 and TRBJ2-1, the complete variable domain is DTGVSQNPRHKITKRGQNVTFRCDPISEHNRLYWYRQTLGQGPEFLTYFQNEAQLEKSRLLSDRFSAERPKGSFSTLEIQRTEQGDSAMYLCASSWGGLYNEQFFGPGTRLTVL.

In its sample, this clone was seen many times. The chain couples TRBV7-2 to TRBJ1-2, with D tentatively TRBD1 (6 bases). V lost 1 base and J 4 bases, leaving 7 bases between the germline ends. Germline V CDR1 and CDR2: SGHTA, FQGNSA. The CDR3 sequence is 13 residues long. CDR3 sequence: CASSLEQGYGYTF. CDR3 sequence (DNA): TGTGCCAGCAGCTTAGAACAGGGCTATGGCTACACCTTC.

The chain has TRBV28 and TRBJ2-7, with no clear D. Looked up from germline, CDR1 is MDHEN and CDR2 is SYDVKM. Trimming took off 4 bases at V and 5 bases at J, with 6 bases between the two ends. The CDR3 covers 11 residues. CDR3: CASSYRDEQYF. CDR3 sequence (DNA): TGTGCCAGCAGTTATAGAGACGAGCAGTACTTC.

The chain carries TRBV7-2 and TRBJ2-1, with TRBD2 matching 11 bases. Germline V gives CDR1 SGHTA, CDR2 FQGNSA. CDR3 length: 15 amino acids. Germline trimming cut 1 base from V and 9 bases from J; bases unmatched to any gene: 5. The CDR3 nucleotides are TGTGCCAGCAGCTTAGAGGTAGCGGGAGGGGTTGAGCAGTTCTTC. Protein product: CASSLEVAGGVEQFF.

J is TRBJ1-1 and V is TRBV7-2; D is undetermined. The CDR3 sequence is 13 residues long. Germline loops: CDR1 SGHTA, CDR2 FQGNSA. Between the trimmed V and J ends, which lost 1 base and 9 bases, there was a span of 12 bases. The CDR3 here is CASSLGGVTKAFF. The CDR3 DNA is TGTGCCAGCAGCTTAGGCGGGGTGACTAAAGCTTTCTTT.

V gene TRBV9 combines with J gene TRBJ1-1; the D gene is possibly TRBD1 (6 bases). Trimming removed 2 bases from V and 0 bases from J, with 11 bases in between. Germline loops: CDR1 SGDLS, CDR2 YYNGEE. This CDR3 is 15 amino acids long. CDR3: CASSVLGDMNTEAFF. The DNA for the CDR3 is TGTGCCAGCAGCGTCCTTGGGGACATGAACACTGAAGCTTTCTTT.

The chain couples TRBV7-9 to TRBJ1-2; unclear D gene. CDR3 length: 12 residues. Germline lookup yields CDR1 SEHNR and CDR2 FQNEAQ (reference sequence). V lost 8 bases and J lost 5, with 12 bases in between. The CDR3 loop is CASHEETYGYTF. The DNA for the CDR3 is TGTGCCAGCCACGAGGAGACTTATGGCTACACCTTC.

The rearrangement uses TRBV7-8 and TRBJ2-7; TRBD1 aligns across 11 bases. The CDR3 contains 18 residues. With 3 bases clipped from V and 7 bases from J, the junction kept 17 bases outside the gene matches. Looked up from germline, CDR1 is SGHVS and CDR2 is FQNEAQ. In DNA form, the CDR3 reads TGTGCCAGCAGCTTTAGGCTGGGCGGGACAGGGGGAACCCGGGAGCAGTACTTC. Translation: CASSFRLGGTGGTREQYF.

The chain joins TRBV5-1 to TRBJ1-2, with TRBD1 matching 9 bases. Germline CDR1 and CDR2: SGHRS and YFSETQ. The CDR3 contains 15 residues. J lost 2 bases, V lost 3 bases, and 5 bases had no gene match. The CDR3 protein is CASSSGTGLNYGYTF. DNA for the CDR3: TGCGCCAGCAGCTCCGGGACAGGGTTGAACTATGGCTACACCTTC.

This clone was seen a few times. This chain links TRBV25-1 with TRBJ1-3; no definite D call. In germline, CDR1 is MGHDK, CDR2 SYGVNS. The CDR3 has 13 amino acids. V gave up 5 bases and J gave up 3 bases, with 8 bases separating them. CDR3 DNA: TGTGCCAGCAGTTGGGGAGGTGGAAACACCATATATTTT. The encoded protein is CASSWGGGNTIYF.

The chain uses TRBV18 and TRBJ1-2; D is unclear. Trimming took off 2 bases at V and 8 bases at J, with 12 bases between the two ends. Germline-derived CDR1 and CDR2 are KGHSH and LQKENI. The CDR3 extends over 13 amino acids. DNA for the CDR3: TGTGCCAGCTCACCAAAAGATTGGAGCGGCTACACCTTC. Residues: CASSPKDWSGYTF.

The rearrangement uses TRBV30 and TRBJ1-1; TRBD1 agrees at 7 bases. The CDR3 sequence is 14 residues long. The germline V gene encodes CDR1 GTSNPN and CDR2 SVGIG (reference sequence). After removal of 2 bases from V and 1 base from J, the junction contained 4 bases not matched to a gene. The CDR3 coding sequence is TGTGCCTGGAGTACGGGACAGCCGAACACTGAAGCTTTCTTT. Amino acids: CAWSTGQPNTEAFF.

This chain joins TRBV4-3 and TRBJ1-5; tentative D call: TRBD1 (5 bases). Germline V gives CDR1 LGHNA, CDR2 YSLEER. The length of the CDR3 is 13 residues. V gave up 5 bases and J gave up 4 bases, with 9 bases separating them. In DNA form, the CDR3 reads TGCGCCAGCAGCGGAGGGGATAATCAGCCCCAGCATTTT. Encoded protein: CASSGGDNQPQHF.

This chain uses TRBV4-1 with TRBJ2-7; D perhaps matches TRBD1 (6 bases). Germline CDR1 reads MGHRA; CDR2 reads YSYEKL. This CDR3 has 13 residues. The V and J ends lost 0 bases and 8 bases respectively, with 11 bases between them. The CDR3 reads CASSQDNGDKQYF. The CDR3 coding sequence is TGCGCCAGCAGCCAAGATAACGGGGACAAGCAGTACTTC.

V usage is TRBV5-6 and J usage is TRBJ1-2; D unresolved. V was clipped by 4 bases and J by 8 bases, with 9 bases between them. The CDR3 is made up of 11 amino acids. Germline CDR1 SGHDT, CDR2 YYEEEE. The chain's CDR3 is CASSLALGYTF. CDR3 nucleotide sequence: TGTGCCAGCAGCCTGGCTTTGGGCTACACCTTC.

V gene TRBV6-1 combines with J gene TRBJ1-5; 9 bases are shared with TRBD1. J lost 2 bases, V lost 4 bases, and 12 bases had no gene match. Germline-derived CDR1 and CDR2 are MNHNS and SASEGT. The CDR3 consists of 18 residues. The CDR3 coding sequence is TGTGCCAGCAGTGCCTCCCTCCGGGACAGGGTCGGCAATCAGCCCCAGCATTTT. Its translation is CASSASLRDRVGNQPQHF.

This clone was found once. The chain employs TRBV6-5 and TRBJ2-7; TRBD2 agrees at 13 bases. The V gene's germline CDR1 is MNHEY and CDR2 SVGAGI. CDR3 length: 16 amino acids. After removal of 0 bases from V and 3 bases from J, the junction contained 2 bases not matched to a gene. CDR3: CASSYSGLAGSYEQYF. The CDR3 bases are TGTGCCAGCAGTTACTCGGGACTAGCGGGAAGCTACGAGCAGTACTTC.

V and J are TRBV5-1 and TRBJ2-3, with D hard to call. The CDR3 spans 16 residues. Trimming removed 4 bases from V and 1 base from J, with 16 bases in between. Germline CDR1 SGHRS, CDR2 YFSETQ. CDR3 coding DNA: TGCGCCAGCAGCCCCTTGGGCGCGTGGGGCACAGATACGCAGTATTTT. Its translation is CASSPLGAWGTDTQYF.

The chain is built from TRBV28 and TRBJ2-7; 8 bases align to TRBD2. Looked up from germline, CDR1 is MDHEN and CDR2 is SYDVKM. With V trimmed by 5 bases and J by 6 bases, 12 bases remained unmatched. This CDR3 has 15 residues. This CDR3 reads CASSEPGLERAEQYF. The CDR3 region has the DNA TGTGCCAGCAGTGAACCGGGACTAGAACGAGCCGAGCAGTACTTC.

In DNA, the CDR3 is TGCGCCAGCAGCTATGACAGGCCGGGGTTTCCCGGCTACACCTTC. It encodes CASSYDRPGFPGYTF. This chain uses TRBV5-1 with TRBJ1-2; D may be TRBD1 (6 bases). The V gene lost 3 bases and the J gene lost 8 bases, with 20 bases spanning the gap. CDR3 length equals 15 residues. Germline V lookup: CDR1 SGHRS, CDR2 YFSETQ.

This clone has just a few counts. This rearrangement joins TRBV5-1 to TRBJ2-1; 9 bases are a match to TRBD2. V lost 7 bases and J lost 7; bases outside the gene matches: 9. Germline V gene sequence: CDR1 SGHRS, CDR2 YFSETQ. There are 14 residues in the CDR3. As DNA, the CDR3 is TGCGCCAGCCCGGGCGGGAGGGAGGGAAATGAGCAGTTCTTC. Translated, it gives CASPGGREGNEQFF.